The clone carrying this T cell receptor (beta chain) came up a few times. Its antigen is currently unknown. PCR used 60 Vbeta primers and 13 Jbeta primers. Sequencing was performed with immunoSEQ multiplex PCR; in TCRdb, only in-frame clones are kept and a portion is missing. The table lists 120,000 or so clones, around 80% of them singletons. This specimen comes from a study of cytomegalovirus exposure and HLA in healthy donors. General observations from the study: Indistinguishable V segments, including TRBV6-2 and TRBV6-3, were excluded. Earlier analysis looked at TCR beta V segments, and most were productive about 87% or about 30% of the time.

Germline CDR1 reads MGHDK; CDR2 reads SYGVNS. V dropped 5 bases and J dropped 8; count of bases not matched to a gene: 10. The CDR3 sequence is 15 residues long. This TCR came from a man in his thirties or forties in good health and CMV-seropositive. Sequenced input: PBMCs. V is TRBV25-1 and J is TRBJ1-4, with 8 bases aligning to TRBD1. In nucleotides, the CDR3 is TGTGCCAGCAGTATCCCTCAGGGGGCAGGGGAAAAACTGTTTTTT. It translates to CASSIPQGAGEKLFF.